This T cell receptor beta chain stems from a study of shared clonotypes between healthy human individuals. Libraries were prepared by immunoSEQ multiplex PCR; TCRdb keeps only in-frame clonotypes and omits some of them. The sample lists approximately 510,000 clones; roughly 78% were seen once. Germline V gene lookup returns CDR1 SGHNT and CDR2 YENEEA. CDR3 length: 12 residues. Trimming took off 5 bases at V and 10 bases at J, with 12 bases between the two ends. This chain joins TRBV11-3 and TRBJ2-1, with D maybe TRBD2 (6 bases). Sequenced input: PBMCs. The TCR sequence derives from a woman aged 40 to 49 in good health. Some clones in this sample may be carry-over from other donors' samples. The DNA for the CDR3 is TGTGCCAGCAGCGCGGGACTTTCGGAGCAGTTCTTC. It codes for CASSAGLSEQFF.